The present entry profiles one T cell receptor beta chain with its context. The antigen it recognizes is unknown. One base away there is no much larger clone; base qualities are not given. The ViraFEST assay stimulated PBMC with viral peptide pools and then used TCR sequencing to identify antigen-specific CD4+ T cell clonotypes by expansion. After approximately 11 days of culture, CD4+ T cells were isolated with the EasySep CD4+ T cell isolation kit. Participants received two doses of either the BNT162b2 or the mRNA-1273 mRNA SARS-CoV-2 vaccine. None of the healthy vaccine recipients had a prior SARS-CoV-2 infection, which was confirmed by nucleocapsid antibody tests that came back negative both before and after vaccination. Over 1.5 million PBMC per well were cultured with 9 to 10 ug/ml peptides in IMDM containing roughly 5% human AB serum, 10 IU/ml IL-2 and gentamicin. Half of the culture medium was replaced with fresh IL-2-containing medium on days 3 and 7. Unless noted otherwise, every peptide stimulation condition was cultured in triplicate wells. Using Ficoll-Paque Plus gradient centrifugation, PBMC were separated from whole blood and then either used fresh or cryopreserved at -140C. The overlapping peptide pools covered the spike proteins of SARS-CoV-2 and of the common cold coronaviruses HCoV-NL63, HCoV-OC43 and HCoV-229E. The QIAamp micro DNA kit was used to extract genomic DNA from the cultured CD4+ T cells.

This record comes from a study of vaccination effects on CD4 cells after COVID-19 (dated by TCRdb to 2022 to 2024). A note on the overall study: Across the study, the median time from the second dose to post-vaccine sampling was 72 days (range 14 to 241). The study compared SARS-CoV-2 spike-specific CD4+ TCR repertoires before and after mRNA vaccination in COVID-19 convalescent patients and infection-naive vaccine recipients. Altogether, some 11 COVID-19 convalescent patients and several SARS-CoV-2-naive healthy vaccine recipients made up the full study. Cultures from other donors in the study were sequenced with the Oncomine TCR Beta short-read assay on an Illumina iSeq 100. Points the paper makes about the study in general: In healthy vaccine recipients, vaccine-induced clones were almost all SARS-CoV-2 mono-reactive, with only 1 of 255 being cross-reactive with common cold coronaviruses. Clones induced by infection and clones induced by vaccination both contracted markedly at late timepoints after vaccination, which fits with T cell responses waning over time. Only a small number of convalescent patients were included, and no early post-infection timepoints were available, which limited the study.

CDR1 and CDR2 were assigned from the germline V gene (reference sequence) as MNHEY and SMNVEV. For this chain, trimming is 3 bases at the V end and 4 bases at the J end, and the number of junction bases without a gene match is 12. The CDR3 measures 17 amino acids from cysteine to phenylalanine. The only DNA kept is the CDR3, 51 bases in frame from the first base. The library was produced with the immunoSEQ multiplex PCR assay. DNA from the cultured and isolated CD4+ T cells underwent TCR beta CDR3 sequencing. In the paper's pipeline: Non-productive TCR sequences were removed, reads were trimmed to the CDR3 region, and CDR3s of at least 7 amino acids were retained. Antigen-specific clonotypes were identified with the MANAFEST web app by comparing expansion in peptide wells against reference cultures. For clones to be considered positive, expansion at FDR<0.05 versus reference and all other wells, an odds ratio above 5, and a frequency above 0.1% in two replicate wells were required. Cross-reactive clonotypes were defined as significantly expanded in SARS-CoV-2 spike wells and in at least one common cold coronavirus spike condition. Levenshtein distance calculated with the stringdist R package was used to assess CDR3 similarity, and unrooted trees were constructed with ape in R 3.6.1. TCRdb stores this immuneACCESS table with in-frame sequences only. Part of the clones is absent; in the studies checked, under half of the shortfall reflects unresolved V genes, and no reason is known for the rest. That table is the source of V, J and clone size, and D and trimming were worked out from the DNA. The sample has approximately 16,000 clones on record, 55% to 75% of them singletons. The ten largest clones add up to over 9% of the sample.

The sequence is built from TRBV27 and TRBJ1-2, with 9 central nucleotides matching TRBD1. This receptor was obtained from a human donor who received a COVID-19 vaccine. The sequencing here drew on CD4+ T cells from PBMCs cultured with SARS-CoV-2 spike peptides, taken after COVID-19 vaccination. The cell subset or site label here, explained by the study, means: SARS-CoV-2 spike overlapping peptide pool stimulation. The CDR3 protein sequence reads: CASSLGLGTGPLYGYTF. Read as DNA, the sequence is TGTGCCAGCAGTTTGGGACTCGGGACAGGGCCGCTCTATGGCTACACCTTC.